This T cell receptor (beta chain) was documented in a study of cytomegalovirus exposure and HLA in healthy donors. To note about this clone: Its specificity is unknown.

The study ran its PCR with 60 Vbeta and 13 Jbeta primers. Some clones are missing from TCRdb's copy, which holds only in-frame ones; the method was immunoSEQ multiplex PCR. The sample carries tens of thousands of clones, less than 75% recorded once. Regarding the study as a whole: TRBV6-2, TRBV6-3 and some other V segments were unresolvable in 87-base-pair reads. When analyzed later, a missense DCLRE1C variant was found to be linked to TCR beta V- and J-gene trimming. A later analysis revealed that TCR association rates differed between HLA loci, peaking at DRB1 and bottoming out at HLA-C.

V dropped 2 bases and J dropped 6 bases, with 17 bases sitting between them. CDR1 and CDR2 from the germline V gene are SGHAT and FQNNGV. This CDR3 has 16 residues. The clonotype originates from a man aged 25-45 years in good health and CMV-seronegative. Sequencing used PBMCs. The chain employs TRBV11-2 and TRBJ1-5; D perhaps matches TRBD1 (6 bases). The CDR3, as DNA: TGTGCCAGCAGCTTATTCCCAGGGGTAGAGGGTCAGCCCCAGCATTTT. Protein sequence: CASSLFPGVEGQPQHF.